These T cell receptor beta chains were read from a single sample in a study of blood T cell repertoires in COVID-19. TCRdb's table, derived via immunoSEQ multiplex PCR, lists solely in-frame clones and lacks some. The sample has hundreds of thousands of clones; about 90% are singletons. Sequences were obtained from PBMCs or T cells enriched from blood (not recorded which). These receptors all come from a woman aged 40 to 49 with acute COVID-19. Both conserved end residues are part of each CDR3. Each record gives: CDR3 length, V gene, J gene, clone size, D gene, CDR3 protein, CDR3 DNA. D genes are given only for firm matches. Clone sizes are given selectively: once, few, many, or a class where the clone is expanded.

11,TRBV6-5,TRBJ1-2,NA,NA,CASRFRDGYTF,TGTGCCAGCAGATTCAGGGATGGCTACACCTTC
16,TRBV5-1,TRBJ2-3,NA,NA,CASSLDRRGATDTQYF,TGCGCCAGCAGCTTGGACCGCAGGGGCGCCACAGATACGCAGTATTTT
15,TRBV28,TRBJ2-7,NA,TRBD2,CASSGTRAFRIEQYF,TGTGCCAGCAGCGGGACTAGGGCTTTTCGAATCGAGCAGTACTTC
15,TRBV19,TRBJ2-7,NA,NA,CASSILPSVGYEQYF,TGTGCCAGTAGTATCCTCCCTAGCGTGGGCTACGAGCAGTACTTC
14,TRBV7-8,TRBJ2-2,NA,NA,CASSLGQNTGELFF,TGTGCCAGCAGCTTAGGGCAGAACACCGGGGAGCTGTTTTTT
14,TRBV9,TRBJ2-1,once,TRBD2,CASSVDSSGSGQFF,TGTGCCAGCAGCGTAGACTCTAGCGGGAGTGGGCAGTTCTTC
14,TRBV7-8,TRBJ2-5,NA,NA,CASSPTVPQETQYF,TGTGCCAGCAGCCCGACTGTGCCCCAAGAGACCCAGTACTTC
13,TRBV18,TRBJ2-1,once,NA,CASSPPSINEQFF,TGTGCCAGCTCACCACCGTCCATCAATGAGCAGTTCTTC
16,TRBV5-1,TRBJ2-3,NA,TRBD2,CASSLEGGRLGDTQYF,TGCGCCAGCAGCCTGGAAGGCGGGAGGTTGGGGGATACGCAGTATTTT
13,TRBV27,TRBJ2-7,NA,NA,CASQRAINYEQYF,TGTGCCAGCCAGCGGGCGATTAACTACGAGCAGTACTTC
15,TRBV30,TRBJ2-1,NA,TRBD2,CALTRGLAAGGEQFF,TGTGCCTTGACAAGGGGACTAGCGGCCGGGGGGGAGCAGTTCTTC
15,TRBV19,TRBJ2-7,NA,TRBD2,CASSIRGLAGDEQYF,TGTGCCAGTAGTATAAGGGGCCTAGCGGGAGACGAGCAGTACTTC
19,TRBV24-1,TRBJ1-3,few,NA,CATSTRSNTGRLSGNTIYF,TGTGCCACCAGTACCCGATCTAATACAGGTCGACTCTCTGGAAACACCATATATTTT
16,TRBV11-3,TRBJ1-1,NA,NA,CASRLKQGPMNTEAFF,TGTGCCAGCAGATTAAAACAGGGACCCATGAACACTGAAGCTTTCTTT
17,TRBV4-1,TRBJ2-2,NA,TRBD1,CASTPRQGAPGTGELFF,TGCGCCAGCACCCCGAGACAGGGGGCGCCGGGCACCGGGGAGCTGTTTTTT
16,TRBV5-8,TRBJ2-2,NA,NA,CASSFLPGLSTGELFF,TGTGCCAGCAGCTTCCTTCCCGGACTGAGCACCGGGGAGCTGTTTTTT
15,TRBV28,TRBJ2-7,NA,TRBD2,CASGTSGRSSYEQYF,TGTGCCAGCGGGACTAGCGGGAGGAGCTCCTACGAGCAGTACTTC
13,TRBV15,TRBJ2-3,NA,NA,CATSGGKADTQYF,TGTGCCACCAGCGGCGGGAAGGCAGATACGCAGTATTTT
18,TRBV5-5,TRBJ2-1,NA,NA,CASSLGQGKGLGYNEQFF,TGTGCCAGCAGCTTAGGGCAGGGAAAGGGCCTCGGCTACAATGAGCAGTTCTTC
16,TRBV5-4,TRBJ2-2,NA,NA,CASSLGRGQNTGELFF,TGTGCCAGCAGCTTGGGAAGGGGACAGAACACCGGGGAGCTGTTTTTT
13,TRBV7-2,TRBJ1-1,few,TRBD1,CASSQGQGWEAFF,TGTGCCAGCAGCCAGGGACAGGGGTGGGAGGCTTTCTTT
15,TRBV25-1,TRBJ2-3,NA,NA,CASSEYIGSTDTQYF,TGTGCCAGCAGTGAATATATCGGTAGCACAGATACGCAGTATTTT
12,TRBV19,TRBJ2-5,NA,NA,CASSPTQETQYF,TGTGCCAGTAGCCCAACACAAGAGACCCAGTACTTC
18,TRBV7-9,TRBJ2-3,NA,TRBD2,CASRPPPMTSGRSDTQYF,TGTGCCAGCAGACCTCCCCCGATGACTAGCGGGAGGTCAGATACGCAGTATTTT
14,TRBV24-1,TRBJ2-3,NA,TRBD2,CATSDWGEGDTQYF,TGTGCCACCAGTGATTGGGGGGAGGGAGATACGCAGTATTTT
14,TRBV7-9,TRBJ2-2,NA,NA,CATPPGVDTGELFF,TGTGCCACCCCCCCCGGGGTTGACACCGGGGAGCTGTTTTTT
13,TRBV30,TRBJ1-2,NA,NA,CAWSAFRQGGYTF,TGTGCCTGGAGTGCCTTCCGACAAGGCGGCTACACCTTC
17,TRBV3-1/TRBV3-2,TRBJ1-5,NA,TRBD1,CASSQRKGTGEGQPQHF,TGTGCCAGCAGCCAAAGAAAGGGTACAGGGGAAGGGCAGCCCCAGCATTTT
15,TRBV7-7,TRBJ2-3,NA,TRBD2,CASSLSSGSADTQYF,TGTGCTAGCAGCTTATCTAGCGGGAGTGCAGATACGCAGTATTTT
15,TRBV6-5,TRBJ2-2,few,TRBD2,CASRGTSGMAGELFF,TGTGCCAGCAGAGGGACTAGCGGGATGGCCGGGGAGCTGTTTTTT
15,TRBV5-1,TRBJ1-1,few,NA,CASTTGNYMNTEAFF,TGCGCCAGCACGACGGGGAATTACATGAACACTGAAGCTTTCTTT
16,TRBV28,TRBJ2-5,NA,TRBD2,CASSFEASGSGETQYF,TGTGCCAGCAGTTTTGAGGCTAGCGGGAGTGGAGAGACCCAGTACTTC
20,TRBV27,TRBJ1-6,NA,TRBD1,CASSPLASFLPGQGVSPLHF,TGTGCCAGCAGCCCGTTAGCCTCGTTTCTACCGGGACAGGGTGTCTCACCCCTCCACTTT
13,TRBV25-1,TRBJ2-7,NA,TRBD2,CDRPGLRADEQYF,TGTGACCGACCGGGACTAAGGGCAGACGAGCAGTACTTC
13,TRBV9,TRBJ1-2,NA,NA,CASSVGQTYGYTF,TGTGCCAGCAGCGTAGGACAGACCTATGGCTACACCTTC
15,TRBV27,TRBJ2-1,NA,TRBD2,CASSMTSGRYNEQFF,TGTGCCAGCAGTATGACTAGCGGACGCTACAATGAGCAGTTCTTC
12,TRBV19,TRBJ1-2,NA,TRBD1,CASDDRVGGYTF,TGTGCCAGCGACGACAGGGTTGGTGGCTACACCTTC
14,TRBV7-3,TRBJ2-2,NA,NA,CASRPGGNTGELFF,TGTGCCAGCAGGCCCGGGGGGAACACCGGGGAGCTGTTTTTT
14,TRBV27,TRBJ2-7,NA,NA,CASSYRPGEYEQYF,TGTGCCAGCAGTTACAGACCGGGAGAATACGAGCAGTACTTC
16,TRBV5-1,TRBJ2-7,NA,TRBD1,CASSRNPGQGGNEQYF,TGCGCCAGCAGCAGAAATCCGGGACAGGGAGGCAACGAGCAGTACTTC
14,TRBV18,TRBJ1-1,NA,NA,CASSPKDTDSEAFF,TGTGCCAGCTCACCAAAGGACACAGACTCTGAAGCTTTCTTT
14,TRBV7-3,TRBJ1-1,NA,TRBD1,CASSRDQGAGEAFF,TGTGCCAGCAGCCGCGATCAGGGGGCCGGGGAAGCTTTCTTT
14,TRBV24-1,TRBJ2-1,NA,NA,CATSDVTSPHEQFF,TGTGCCACCAGTGATGTTACTAGCCCCCATGAGCAGTTCTTC
15,TRBV7-9,TRBJ1-6,NA,TRBD1,CASSLGDRGRSPLHF,TGTGCCAGCAGCTTGGGGGACAGGGGGCGTTCACCCCTCCACTTT
16,TRBV30,TRBJ1-5,NA,TRBD1,CAWSLQGANINQPQHF,TGTGCCTGGAGCCTCCAGGGGGCGAATATCAATCAGCCCCAGCATTTT
14,TRBV2,TRBJ2-7,NA,NA,CASSEGTGTYEQYF,TGTGCCAGCAGTGAAGGTACAGGTACCTACGAGCAGTACTTC
14,TRBV30,TRBJ1-4,NA,NA,CAWSVSPKGEKLFF,TGTGCCTGGAGTGTAAGCCCTAAGGGGGAAAAACTGTTTTTT
12,TRBV29-1,TRBJ1-2,NA,TRBD1,CSVQGGLYGYTF,TGCAGCGTACAGGGGGGGTTGTATGGCTACACCTTC
16,TRBV27,TRBJ1-6,NA,NA,CASSSGPWEANSPLHF,TGTGCCAGCAGTTCGGGGCCTTGGGAGGCTAATTCACCCCTCCACTTT